Listed below are T cell receptor beta chains from one sample, sequenced in a study of T cell repertoires in cytomegalovirus infection. No antigens are known for them. TCRdb reprocessed the reads via MiXCR and lists one record per CDR3 protein. The sample contains a few hundred thousand distinct CDR3 sequences, about 39% of which appear only once. The starting material was cultured PBMCs, obtained from culture after CMV antigen stimulation. These receptors all come from a human donor in good health (CMV status not recorded). Some clones in this sample may be carry-over from other donors' samples. Each CDR3 is given with its conserved first and last residue. A D gene is named only where the DNA matches it firmly. Size is stated for part of the rows, as once, few or many counts, or as a class when the clone is expanded.

v_call	clone_size	j_call	d_call	cdr3_nt	cdr3_aa
TRBV5-6	-	TRBJ1-6	-	TGTGCCAGCAGCTTCGCGGCCAGGGTAGGGACACCCCTCCACTTT	CASSFAARVGTPLHF
TRBV6-8	-	TRBJ2-1	TRBD1	TGTGCCAGCAGTTACTCCCAGGGGGTTCAGGATGAGCAGTTCTTC	CASSYSQGVQDEQFF
TRBV6-1	-	TRBJ2-7	-	TGTGCCAGCATCGCCCCGGGGGGCGACTACGAGCAGTACTTC	CASIAPGGDYEQYF
TRBV7-8	-	TRBJ2-5	-	TGTGCCAGCGGGGGTCGGGAGACCCAGTACTTC	CASGGRETQYF
TRBV20-1	once	TRBJ2-1	TRBD2	TGCAGTGCTAGCTTCAGCGGGACTCTAAACAATGAGCAGTTCTTC	CSASFSGTLNNEQFF
TRBV12-3/TRBV12-4	few	TRBJ2-1	TRBD2	TGTGCCAGCAGTCGAGGGACTAGCGTCTACAATGAGCAGTTCTTC	CASSRGTSVYNEQFF
TRBV6-1	-	TRBJ1-4	-	TGTGCCAGCAGTGGATTAAGTGCAACTAATGAAAAACTGTTTTTT	CASSGLSATNEKLFF
TRBV7-9	few	TRBJ2-5	-	TGTGCCAGCAGCCCACAGACAGGCGAAGAGACCCAGTACTTC	CASSPQTGEETQYF
TRBV5-4	-	TRBJ2-7	-	TGTGCCAGCAGCTTCCCTGCTGGGGGGACGGACGAGCAGTACTTC	CASSFPAGGTDEQYF
TRBV7-2	many	TRBJ1-1	-	TGTGCCAGCAGCTTAGGGCAGCTCATGAACACTGAAGCTTTCTTT	CASSLGQLMNTEAFF
TRBV6-6	-	TRBJ2-3	-	TGTGCCTCCGGGCGGGGTTACACAGATACGCAGTATTTT	CASGRGYTDTQYF
TRBV29-1	-	TRBJ1-1	TRBD1	TGCAGCGTTGATAGGTCAGGTATGGGGACAGGGGGAACTGAAGCTTTCTTT	CSVDRSGMGTGGTEAFF
TRBV15	-	TRBJ2-7	-	TGTGCCACCAGCAGAGGACTGGGGACGGACGACCCCTACGAGCAGTACTTC	CATSRGLGTDDPYEQYF
TRBV28	few	TRBJ2-1	TRBD1	TGTGCCAGCAGTTTGGGCCGGGACAGGGACAATGAGCAGTTCTTC	CASSLGRDRDNEQFF
TRBV6-1	-	TRBJ1-6	-	TGTGCCAGCAGTGAGGCCTCCCCCCTCCACTTT	CASSEASPLHF
TRBV6-2/TRBV6-3	-	TRBJ2-5	-	TGTGCCAGCAGTACGACCGCTAGGGCCGATGGGGAGACCCAGTACTTC	CASSTTARADGETQYF
TRBV19	-	TRBJ2-1	TRBD2	TGTGCCAGTAGTATAGTGGCGGGGGTCTCCTACAATGAGCAGTTCTTC	CASSIVAGVSYNEQFF
TRBV5-4	-	TRBJ2-5	TRBD2	TGTGCCAGCAGCTTCGGACTAGCCGACCAAGAGACCCAGTACTTC	CASSFGLADQETQYF
TRBV6-6	-	TRBJ2-6	-	TGTGCCAGCAGTTACTATAGCTCTGGGGCCAACGTCCTGACTTTC	CASSYYSSGANVLTF
TRBV7-6	-	TRBJ2-2	-	TGTGCCAGCAGCTTAGGTACAGGGCGAACCGGGGAGCTGTTTTTT	CASSLGTGRTGELFF
TRBV12-3/TRBV12-4	-	TRBJ2-7	TRBD1	TGTGCCAGCAGCGGGCTGGGGACAGGGGCCTACTACGAGCAGTACTTC	CASSGLGTGAYYEQYF
TRBV18	-	TRBJ2-7	TRBD1	TGTGCCAGCTCACCAATTCCTATCCTCCCGGGACAGGGGGGCTACGAGCAGTACTTC	CASSPIPILPGQGGYEQYF
TRBV5-4	-	TRBJ2-3	TRBD2	TGTGCCAGCAGCTCGGGACTAGCGGGAGGGGAAGATACGCAGTATTTT	CASSSGLAGGEDTQYF
TRBV2	-	TRBJ2-7	-	TGTGCCAGCAGTGAATCAACGGCAGATGAGCAGTACTTC	CASSESTADEQYF
TRBV18	-	TRBJ2-3	TRBD2	TGTGCCAGCTCGCCGTATAGCGGGAGACTAGATACGCAGTATTTT	CASSPYSGRLDTQYF
TRBV10-3	-	TRBJ2-1	TRBD2	TGTGCCATCAGTGTCGGGACTAGCGGGAGAACCTACAATGAGCAGTTCTTC	CAISVGTSGRTYNEQFF
TRBV28	few	TRBJ2-4	-	TGTGCCAGCAGTCTCAGGGCCCTCCCCCACATTCAGTACTTC	CASSLRALPHIQYF
TRBV19	-	TRBJ2-2	-	TGTGCCAGTACCTCGGGACTGCGCGCCGGGGAGCTGTTTTTT	CASTSGLRAGELFF
TRBV7-2	-	TRBJ2-7	-	TGTGCCAGCAGCTTAAGGTTTGGGACTCAGGCGAGCGAGCAGTACTTC	CASSLRFGTQASEQYF
TRBV7-2	-	TRBJ1-1	-	TGTGCCAGCAGACGCGACTCTCACACTGAAGCTTTCTTT	CASRRDSHTEAFF
TRBV10-3	-	TRBJ2-6	-	TGTGCCATCAGTCAACCGGTCACGTATGGGGCCAACGTCCTGACTTTC	CAISQPVTYGANVLTF
TRBV4-1	-	TRBJ2-4	TRBD2	TGCGCCAGCAGCCAATTTCTGGCCCCTAGCGGGGGGATCAAAAACATTCAGTACTTC	CASSQFLAPSGGIKNIQYF
TRBV7-9	few	TRBJ1-4	-	TGTGCCAGCAGCAAAACAACTAATGAAAAACTGTTTTTT	CASSKTTNEKLFF
TRBV29-1	-	TRBJ2-5	-	TGCAGCGTTGATATGGGGCGGGAGACCCAGTACTTC	CSVDMGRETQYF
TRBV7-2	-	TRBJ2-7	TRBD2	TGTGCCAGCAGCTTAGTGGGGGCTAGCGGGGGGATTTCCTACGAGCAGTACTTC	CASSLVGASGGISYEQYF
TRBV7-2	many	TRBJ2-5	-	TGTGCCAGCAGCTTTCTATCGCGGACCCAGTACTTC	CASSFLSRTQYF
TRBV5-4	-	TRBJ2-2	TRBD2	TGTGCCAGCAGCGCAAGCGGGAGTTTTACCGGGGAGCTGTTTTTT	CASSASGSFTGELFF